This T cell receptor (beta chain) comes out of a study of a mutant IDH1 vaccine in newly diagnosed glioma. Study details: Patients received vaccination from 4-6 weeks after radiotherapy alone, or with temozolomide cycles. Receipt of radiotherapy, temozolomide, or both preceded the study, and most received both.

A word on this clone: The target antigen is unknown.

Assay used: immunoSEQ multiplex PCR; TCRdb lists only in-frame clones, some missing. The table records 30,000 to 35,000 clones, approximately 89% of them present only once. Time point given: week 47, end of study. One vaccine dose held 300 ug of mutant IDH1 20-mer peptide and came with topical imiquimod. There were new WHO grade 3 or 4 astrocytomas in the donors, and these were IDH1-mutant and ATRX-lost. This receptor was identified in a man aged 35-49 years with glioma. The sample was PBMCs, taken from a glioma patient whose treatment included an IDH1 peptide vaccine.

CDR3 in amino acids: CASSVGSGVETQYF. In DNA form, the CDR3 reads TGTGCCAGCAGCGTAGGATCCGGTGTGGAGACCCAGTACTTC. V gene TRBV9 combines with J gene TRBJ2-5; D gene uncertain. CDR1 is SGDLS, CDR2 YYNGEE, per germline. This CDR3 has 14 residues. V gave up 0 bases and J gave up 5 bases, with 11 bases separating them.